Below are 17 T cell receptor beta chains sequenced from a single sample in a study of blood T cells in healthy people across ages. Using a J-beta primer mix together with a sample-barcoded 5' primer, a second PCR was run for about 7 to 12 cycles. MiXCR, run by TCRdb on the 5' RACE reads, gives a single entry per CDR3 protein. The table includes about 730,000 distinct CDR3 sequences, roughly 45% detected once. Sequencing was carried out using blood. These receptor sequences come from a woman aged 55-70 years in good health.

The rearrangement uses TRBV3-1 and TRBJ1-1; D remains unclear. Trimming took 0 bases from V and 0 from J, leaving 8 bases between them. The CDR3 totals 15 residues. Germline V gene sequence: CDR1 LGHDT, CDR2 YNNKEL (reference sequence). CDR3 loop: CASSQDPTMNTEAFF. The CDR3 nucleotides read TGTGCCAGCAGCCAAGATCCTACAATGAACACTGAAGCTTTCTTT. Full variable domain (missing parts from reference TRBV3-1 and TRBJ1-1): DTAVSQTPKYLVTQMGNDKSIKCEQNLGHDTMYWYKQDSKKFLKIMFSYNNKELIINETVPNRFSPKSPDKAHLNLHINSLELGDSAVYFCASSQDPTMNTEAFFGQGTRLTVV.

This chain uses TRBV20-1 with TRBJ2-7; TRBD1 might be the D (6 bases). Germline loops: CDR1 DFQATT, CDR2 SNEGSKA (reference sequence). V dropped 3 bases and J dropped 4 bases, with 16 bases sitting between them. The CDR3 totals 14 residues. The chain's CDR3 is CSASPAGTHYEQYF. CDR3 nucleotide sequence: TGCAGTGCTAGTCCGGCCGGGACACATTACGAGCAGTACTTC.

This clonotype is a singleton in its sample. This rearrangement joins TRBV20-1 to TRBJ2-1; 10 bases fit TRBD1. CDR3 length: 15 amino acids. The V gene's germline CDR1 is DFQATT and CDR2 SNEGSKA (reference sequence). The junction had 10 bases not matched to a gene; V was cut back by 3 bases and J by 8 bases. The CDR3, as DNA: TGCAGTGCTAGTCCAGGGACAGGGGATTCACATGAGCAGTTCTTC. Its protein is CSASPGTGDSHEQFF.

Notes on this clonotype: One end of the junction is discordant with germline, which a read error may explain. This chain joins TRBV20-1 and TRBJ2-1, with TRBD2 matching 12 bases. The CDR3 is 16 amino acids. Germline V gene data show CDR1 as DFQATT and CDR2 as SNEGSKA (reference sequence). The CDR3 nucleotides read TGCAATGCTAGAGCCCTACTAGCGGGGGGTCACAATGAGCAGTTCTTC. Amino acid sequence: CNARALLAGGHNEQFF.

The rearrangement uses TRBV27 and TRBJ1-4; TRBD1 matches at 9 bases. V gave up 1 base and J gave up 6 bases; unmatched junction bases: 0. The CDR3 is 14 residues long. The germline V gene encodes CDR1 MNHEY and CDR2 SMNVEV (reference sequence). CDR3 sequence (DNA): TGTGCCAGCAGTTTATGGACAGGGGATGAAAAACTGTTTTTT. Translating it yields CASSLWTGDEKLFF.

The chain has TRBV29-1 and TRBJ2-7; D gene unclear. The CDR3 runs to 12 residues. V shed 1 base and J shed 4 bases, with 8 bases lying between them. Germline V CDR1 and CDR2: SQVTM, ANQGSEA. The chain's CDR3 is CSVEGSAYEQYF. The CDR3 region has the DNA TGCAGCGTTGAAGGAAGTGCTTACGAGCAGTACTTC.

The genes are TRBV7-2 and TRBJ2-4; 8 nucleotides match TRBD1. The J call may be incorrect, as the DNA end agrees better with TRBJ2-7. CDR3 length equals 15 residues. CDR1 is SGHTA and CDR2 is FQGNSA in the germline V gene. The CDR3 region is CASSSPGGAAYEQYF. DNA for the CDR3: TGTGCCAGCAGCTCCCCAGGGGGCGCGGCTTACGAGCAGTACTTC.

This clonotype was seen ten or more times. The chain combines TRBV7-9 with TRBJ2-3; D could derive from TRBD1 or TRBD2 (6 bases each). CDR1 SEHNR and CDR2 FQNEAQ come from the germline V gene (reference sequence). V was clipped by 7 bases and J by 4 bases, with 21 bases between them. The CDR3 covers 16 residues. The CDR3 region is CASTRRGQGVPDTQYF. The CDR3 DNA is TGTGCCAGCACACGCCGGGGGCAGGGCGTGCCAGATACGCAGTATTTT.

This clonotype was detected a few times. V gene TRBV7-9 combines with J gene TRBJ1-2, with D tentatively TRBD1 (6 bases). The ends were cut back, 5 bases at V and 4 bases at J, with 14 bases in the middle. The germline V gene has CDR1 SEHNR and CDR2 FQNEAQ (reference sequence). This CDR3 region has 14 residues. The CDR3 region has the DNA TGTGCCAGCAGCGAATACCGGGACACCTATGGCTACACCTTC. It specifies CASSEYRDTYGYTF.

The CDR3 DNA is TGCAGTGCTATCTTTGACAGCTTTGCTGGCGAGCAGTACTTC. Its protein product is CSAIFDSFAGEQYF. This chain links TRBV20-1 with TRBJ2-7; a weak D match, TRBD1 (5 bases). Germline V gene lookup returns CDR1 DFQATT and CDR2 SNEGSKA (reference sequence). This CDR3 region has 14 residues. V lost 4 bases and J lost 6, with 19 bases in between.

The chain carries TRBV9 and TRBJ2-5, with 9 bases aligning to TRBD2. CDR1 is SGDLS and CDR2 is YYNGEE in the germline V gene. The CDR3 is 19 amino acids. V shed 0 bases and J 0 bases; nucleotides not matched to a gene: 12. The CDR3 sequence is CASSVGDSGGLPNQETQYF. DNA of the CDR3: TGTGCCAGCAGCGTAGGAGATAGCGGGGGACTTCCCAACCAAGAGACCCAGTACTTC.

The chain links TRBV5-1 to TRBJ1-1; unclear D gene. V lost 4 bases, J lost 0 bases, and 13 bases lay in between. The CDR3 extends over 15 amino acids. Germline CDR1 SGHRS, CDR2 YFSETQ. CDR3 protein: CASSKTENMNTEAFF. CDR3 nucleotide sequence: TGCGCCAGCAGCAAAACAGAGAACATGAACACTGAAGCTTTCTTT.

This clonotype was seen a handful of times. The chain employs TRBV6-5 and TRBJ2-1; TRBD2 matches 7 bases. The germline V gene encodes CDR1 MNHEY and CDR2 SVGAGI. V lost 0 bases and J lost 4; bases outside the gene matches: 6. The CDR3 runs 16 residues. The CDR3 region has the DNA TGTGCCAGCAGTTACTCAGGCGGGAGAGGGTACAATGAGCAGTTCTTC. Translating gives CASSYSGGRGYNEQFF.

This clonotype appeared a few times. The CDR3 DNA reads TGCAGCGTTGAAATAGGCGGGAGAAGCTATGAGCAGTTCTTC. It codes for CSVEIGGRSYEQFF. The chain joins TRBV29-1 to TRBJ2-1, with 7 bases lining up with TRBD2. This CDR3 spans 14 amino acids. Germline loops: CDR1 SQVTM, CDR2 ANQGSEA. V was pared by 2 bases and J by 8 bases, with 9 bases of the junction left unmatched.

This clonotype occurred a few times. The rearrangement links TRBV5-5 to TRBJ1-4; 9 bases line up with TRBD1. J was trimmed by 8 bases and V by 3 bases; bases with no gene match: 5. The CDR3 contains 14 residues. The V gene's germline CDR1 is SGHKS and CDR2 YYEKEE (reference sequence). This CDR3 is CASSSWTGEEKLFF. CDR3 nucleotides: TGTGCCAGCAGCTCCTGGACAGGGGAGGAAAAACTGTTTTTT.

The chain links TRBV20-1 to TRBJ2-1, with 11 bases lining up with TRBD2. In germline, CDR1 is DFQATT, CDR2 SNEGSKA (reference sequence). The J segment lost 9 bases and the V segment lost 1 base, leaving 5 bases of the junction unmatched. The CDR3 covers 14 residues. The CDR3 protein is CSARGPGLAVEQFF. The CDR3 DNA follows: TGCAGTGCTAGAGGTCCGGGACTAGCGGTTGAGCAGTTCTTC.

The chain has TRBV28 and TRBJ2-7; 10 nucleotides agree with TRBD1. Germline V gives CDR1 MDHEN, CDR2 SYDVKM. The ends lost 8 bases at V and 4 bases at J; junction bases unmatched: 14. The CDR3 runs to 16 residues. The CDR3 DNA follows: TGTGCCAGCGACAGGGGGCAGATTCTCTGGATATACGAGCAGTACTTC. This gives the protein CASDRGQILWIYEQYF.